This T cell receptor (beta chain) was obtained from a study of OX40 agonist ivuxolimab in advanced cancers. Clones were sequenced by immunoSEQ multiplex PCR, and TCRdb holds only the in-frame ones, with some missing. The sample lists more than 65,000 clones, roughly four fifths occurring once. As to this clone: Its antigen is currently unknown.

General observations from the study: Clonal expansion among partial responders at 0.1-3.0 mg/kg ranked near the lowest. Also showing low normalized T-cell clonal expansion were some of the nonresponders.

Per germline, CDR1 MNHNS and CDR2 SASEGT. J lost 0 bases, V lost 3 bases, and 15 bases had no gene match. There are 19 residues in the CDR3. The receptor comes from an adult with an advanced solid tumor such as melanoma, head and neck, liver or kidney cancer. The specimen was CD4+ or CD8+ T cells sorted from blood, collected in a trial of the OX40 agonist ivuxolimab. The chain recombines TRBV6-1 with TRBJ2-7; TRBD1 matches 9 bases. The CDR3 here is CASSDKGWYWTGDSYEQYF. CDR3 bases: TGTGCCAGCAGTGACAAGGGATGGTACTGGACAGGGGACTCCTACGAGCAGTACTTC.